These 30 T cell receptor beta chains were sequenced from one sample in a study of blood T cell repertoires in COVID-19. Measured with immunoSEQ multiplex PCR; TCRdb has only the in-frame clones, and not every one. The sample consists of approximately 290,000 clones, 85% to 90% of them appearing once. Sample: peripheral blood. All receptors derive from a woman aged 25-40 years with COVID-19, enrolled during active disease.

This CDR3 reads CASSGPGGTRAFF. The CDR3 DNA sequence: TGTGCCAGCAGCGGTCCCGGGGGGACGAGGGCTTTCTTT. This sequence joins TRBV9 and TRBJ1-1; weak D call: TRBD1 (5 bases). V was trimmed by 3 bases and J by 11 bases, leaving 17 bases between them. The CDR3 contains 13 residues. Looked up from germline, CDR1 is SGDLS and CDR2 is YYNGEE.

The table lists this clone with a count of one. The CDR3 loop is CASRITGGAIEQYF. The CDR3 DNA is TGTGCCAGCCGTATCACAGGGGGTGCGATCGAGCAGTACTTC. The V gene is TRBV6-5, the J gene TRBJ2-7, with 8 bases that match TRBD1. Germline CDR1 reads MNHEY; CDR2 reads SVGAGI. J was trimmed by 6 bases and V by 8 bases; bases with no gene match: 12. The CDR3 extends over 14 amino acids.

The gene calls are TRBV6-5 and TRBJ2-7, with 7 nucleotides matching TRBD2. V gave up 5 bases and J gave up 3 bases; unmatched junction bases: 7. Germline-derived CDR1 and CDR2 are MNHEY and SVGAGI. The CDR3 is 14 amino acids. The CDR3 nucleotides read TGTGCCAGCAGTCCTTTGGGGGGGATCTACGAGCAGTACTTC. The encoded protein is CASSPLGGIYEQYF.

The chain joins TRBV4-1 to TRBJ2-7; 10 bases are a match to TRBD1. Germline V gene sequence: CDR1 MGHRA, CDR2 YSYEKL. The CDR3 is 15 residues long. Trimming at V came to 6 bases and at J to 7 bases, leaving 12 bases not matched to a gene. The CDR3 is CASSLFRDRGGEQYF. The CDR3 DNA reads as TGCGCCAGCAGTCTATTCCGGGACAGGGGTGGGGAGCAGTACTTC.

The chain employs TRBV20-1 and TRBJ1-2, with 8 positions matching TRBD1. V dropped 3 bases and J dropped 4; count of bases not matched to a gene: 4. The CDR3 consists of 13 residues. Germline CDR1 DFQATT, CDR2 SNEGSKA (reference sequence). Written as DNA, the CDR3 is TGCAGTGCTAGTGCCGGACAGGGCTATGGCTACACCTTC. Translating it yields CSASAGQGYGYTF.

The J gene is TRBJ2-7, the V gene TRBV7-2; possible D gene TRBD2, 6 bases. The CDR3 is made up of 14 amino acids. Trimming cost V 4 bases and J 6 bases, with 16 bases left between them. In germline, CDR1 is SGHTA, CDR2 FQGNSA. The CDR3 region is CASSYRLVPGEQYF. DNA of the CDR3: TGTGCCAGCAGCTACCGACTAGTACCGGGCGAGCAGTACTTC. Full variable domain (missing parts from reference TRBV7-2 and TRBJ2-7): GAGVSQSPSNKVTEKGKDVELRCDPISGHTALYWYRQSLGQGLEFLIYFQGNSAPDKSGLPSDRFSAERTGGSVSTLTIQRTQQEDSAVYLCASSYRLVPGEQYFGPGTRLTVT.

The gene calls are TRBV12-3 or TRBV12-4 and TRBJ2-1; possible D gene TRBD1, 6 bases. CDR3 length: 13 residues. Trimming removed 7 bases from V and 3 bases from J, with 10 bases in between. This CDR3 reads CASTPDSYNEQFF. CDR3 in DNA: TGTGCCAGCACCCCGGACAGCTACAATGAGCAGTTCTTC.

The chain has TRBV7-9 and TRBJ2-5; 10 nucleotides agree with TRBD1. The CDR3 is made up of 15 amino acids. Germline trimming cut 5 bases from V and 5 bases from J; bases unmatched to any gene: 8. CDR1 and CDR2 (germline): SEHNR, FQNEAQ (reference sequence). In nucleotides, the CDR3 is TGTGCCAGCAGCAGCGGGGGACAGGGGTGGGAGACCCAGTACTTC. Encoded protein: CASSSGGQGWETQYF.

The CDR3 region is CASSGGGTGDLGYTF. Written as DNA, the CDR3 is TGTGCCAGCAGCGGCGGCGGGACAGGGGACTTAGGCTACACCTTC. The chain recombines TRBV9 with TRBJ1-2; 10 bases agree with TRBD1. Germline CDR1 SGDLS, CDR2 YYNGEE. The J segment lost 8 bases and the V segment lost 3 bases, leaving 10 bases of the junction unmatched. The CDR3 runs to 15 residues. Supplemented by reference TRBV9 and TRBJ1-2, the full variable domain reads DSGVTQTPKHLITATGQRVTLRCSPRSGDLSVYWYQQSLDQGLQFLIQYYNGEERAKGNILERFSAQQFPDLHSELNLSSLELGDSALYFCASSGGGTGDLGYTFGSGTRLTVV.

This chain links TRBV28 with TRBJ1-3; D may be TRBD1 (6 bases). Germline loops: CDR1 MDHEN, CDR2 SYDVKM. V was pared by 6 bases and J by 0 bases, with 9 bases between. CDR3 size: 14 residues. CDR3 nucleotide sequence: TGTGCCAGCAGAGGACAGAGCTCTGGAAACACCATATATTTT. Its protein product is CASRGQSSGNTIYF.

V and J are TRBV6-5 and TRBJ2-7; possibly TRBD1 for D (5 bases). Trimming removed 2 bases from V and 0 bases from J, with 11 bases in between. The CDR3 sequence is 15 residues long. In germline, CDR1 is MNHEY, CDR2 SVGAGI. CDR3 nucleotide sequence: TGTGCCAGCAGTTACGATGACAGAGACTCCTACGAGCAGTACTTC. Translation gives CASSYDDRDSYEQYF.

This chain joins TRBV19 and TRBJ2-6, with TRBD1 identical over 11 bases. The CDR3 extends over 18 amino acids. Germline assignment: CDR1 LNHDA and CDR2 SQIVND (reference sequence). The J segment lost 1 base and the V segment lost 2 bases, leaving 4 bases of the junction unmatched. The chain's CDR3 is CASSIRGQGASGANVLTF. The CDR3 nucleotides are TGTGCCAGTAGTATAAGAGGACAGGGGGCTTCTGGGGCCAACGTCCTGACTTTC.

The genes are TRBV12-3 or TRBV12-4 and TRBJ1-2; D not certain. CDR3 length: 13 amino acids. V lost 5 bases, J lost 5 bases, and 12 bases lay in between. The CDR3 nucleotides are TGTGCCAGCAGTCCCGGCCGGGTGTATGGCTACACCTTC. Translating it yields CASSPGRVYGYTF.

This clone has more than one count but fewer than ten. This chain joins TRBV11-2 and TRBJ1-2; D may be TRBD1 (6 bases). In germline, CDR1 is SGHAT, CDR2 FQNNGV. CDR3 length equals 14 residues. The germline V and J ends were trimmed by 2 bases and 2 bases, with 9 bases remaining between them. In DNA, the CDR3 is TGTGCCAGCAGCTTAAGGACAGTCAACTATGGCTACACCTTC. Translating gives CASSLRTVNYGYTF.

The CDR3 here is CASSLGGADTQYF. CDR3 sequence (DNA): TGTGCCAGCAGCTTAGGGGGGGCAGATACGCAGTATTTT. This chain uses TRBV7-9 with TRBJ2-3; maybe TRBD2 (6 bases). The CDR3 spans 13 residues. CDR1 is SEHNR and CDR2 is FQNEAQ in the germline V gene (reference sequence). V lost 1 base, J lost 4 bases, and 6 bases lay in between.

The chain uses TRBV7-6 and TRBJ1-6, with D hard to call. This CDR3 spans 17 amino acids. Trimming shortened V by 1 base and J by 10 bases, and 20 bases separated the two germline ends. Germline values: CDR1 SGHVS, CDR2 FNYEAQ. CDR3 region: CASSLGTFRDLRSPLHF. The CDR3 nucleotides are TGTGCCAGCAGCTTAGGGACTTTCAGAGACCTTAGATCACCCCTCCACTTT.

The rearrangement joins TRBV12-3 or TRBV12-4 to TRBJ1-2; 8 bases map to TRBD1. Trimming took 4 bases from V and 6 from J; bases not matched to a gene: 4. The CDR3 is made up of 13 amino acids. CDR3 DNA: TGTGCCAGCAGTTCAGGGGGCGGGGATGGCTACACCTTC. Translated: CASSSGGGDGYTF.

This clone was detected once. The genes are TRBV11-2 and TRBJ2-5, with a tentative D call TRBD2 (5 bases). The CDR3 extends over 15 amino acids. The ends were cut back, 5 bases at V and 2 bases at J, with 15 bases in the middle. Germline assignment: CDR1 SGHAT and CDR2 FQNNGV. CDR3 sequence reads: CASSDQAGLQETQYF. The CDR3 DNA reads as TGTGCCAGCAGCGACCAGGCGGGTTTGCAAGAGACCCAGTACTTC.

The J gene is TRBJ2-7, the V gene TRBV7-6; TRBD1 aligns across 7 bases. After removal of 1 base from V and 5 bases from J, the junction contained 5 bases not matched to a gene. CDR3 length: 14 residues. The germline gives CDR1 SGHVS, CDR2 FNYEAQ. CDR3 sequence (DNA): TGTGCCAGCAGCTTAGGGGGACAGTTCGACGAGCAGTACTTC. Translation gives CASSLGGQFDEQYF.

This sequence joins TRBV6-5 and TRBJ2-7; possibly TRBD1 for D (5 bases). CDR3 length: 14 amino acids. V lost 6 bases, J lost 4 bases, and 16 bases lay in between. Germline V gene sequence: CDR1 MNHEY, CDR2 SVGAGI. The CDR3, as DNA: TGTGCCAGCAGCGCCACACCAGGGCATTACGAGCAGTACTTC. Translated: CASSATPGHYEQYF.

The chain couples TRBV14 to TRBJ1-6, with TRBD1 identical over 8 bases. With V trimmed by 5 bases and J by 10 bases, 10 bases remained unmatched. Germline V CDR1 and CDR2: SGHDN, FVKESK. This CDR3 comprises 15 residues. The CDR3 DNA is TGTGCCAGCAGCGAGGACAGGGTTTCCCTGTCACCCCTCCACTTT. It encodes CASSEDRVSLSPLHF.

The gene calls are TRBV6-5 and TRBJ1-2; 8 nucleotides match TRBD1. V lost 4 bases to trimming and J lost 8 bases; unmatched junction nucleotides: 3. The length of the CDR3 is 12 residues. The germline gives CDR1 MNHEY, CDR2 SVGAGI. The DNA for the CDR3 is TGTGCCAGCAGTTCTTCAGGGGGCGGCTACACCTTC. Protein: CASSSSGGGYTF.

The chain uses TRBV28 and TRBJ2-4; TRBD2 might be the D (6 bases). Trimming left V 11 bases short and J 0 bases short, with 11 bases between. The CDR3 extends over 13 amino acids. Germline CDR1 reads MDHEN; CDR2 reads SYDVKM. The CDR3: CAVQGLAKNIQYF. DNA of the CDR3: TGTGCCGTTCAGGGACTAGCCAAAAACATTCAGTACTTC.

The rearrangement joins TRBV5-8 to TRBJ2-2; possibly TRBD1 for D (6 bases). The CDR3 is 15 amino acids. Trimming cost V 0 bases and J 3 bases, with 9 bases left between them. Germline values: CDR1 SGHTS, CDR2 YDEGEE. CDR3 sequence (DNA): TGTGCCAGCAGCTTGGGGGGGCGGCACACCGGGGAGCTGTTTTTT. Translating gives CASSLGGRHTGELFF.

The chain joins TRBV14 to TRBJ2-2; 8 bases line up with TRBD1. The CDR3 has 14 amino acids. With 4 bases clipped from V and 3 bases from J, the junction kept 1 base outside the gene matches. Germline CDR1 and CDR2: SGHDN and FVKESK. For the CDR3, the DNA is TGTGCCAGCAGCCGACAGGGGTACACCGGGGAGCTGTTTTTT. Its protein product is CASSRQGYTGELFF.

This clone was observed a handful of times. CDR3 loop: CASSYGWDSSEDGYTF. DNA for the CDR3: TGTGCCAGCAGTTACGGGTGGGACAGTAGCGAGGATGGCTACACCTTC. The chain joins TRBV6-6 to TRBJ1-2, with 7 bases aligning to TRBD1. V was clipped by 2 bases and J by 6 bases; unmatched bases: 12. The CDR3 covers 16 residues. CDR1 is MNHNY and CDR2 is SVGAGI in the germline V gene (reference sequence).

The rearrangement uses TRBV9 and TRBJ2-1, with 7 bases fitting TRBD1. The CDR3 runs 15 residues. The junction had 9 bases not matched to a gene; V was cut back by 3 bases and J by 6 bases. The V gene's germline CDR1 is SGDLS and CDR2 YYNGEE. The CDR3, as DNA: TGTGCCAGCAGCGCCCTATTGACAGGGACCAATGAGCAGTTCTTC. The encoded protein is CASSALLTGTNEQFF.

This chain connects TRBV5-1 to TRBJ2-1; unclear D gene. Trimming stripped 0 bases from V and 7 bases from J, with 14 bases between. The CDR3 covers 15 residues. The germline V gene encodes CDR1 SGHRS and CDR2 YFSETQ. For the CDR3, the DNA is TGCGCCAGCAGCTTGGATCCCATCCACTGGAATGAGCAGTTCTTC. Translated, it gives CASSLDPIHWNEQFF.

V gene TRBV5-1 combines with J gene TRBJ1-3; possibly TRBD1 for D (6 bases). The germline V gene has CDR1 SGHRS and CDR2 YFSETQ. V gave up 9 bases and J gave up 1 base, with 14 bases separating them. The CDR3 is made up of 14 amino acids. For the CDR3, the DNA is TGCGCCATCCCCAACAGGGCATCTGGAAACACCATATATTTT. It codes for CAIPNRASGNTIYF.

The chain is built from TRBV4-1 and TRBJ1-6; D uncertain. CDR3 length equals 15 residues. V lost 4 bases and J lost 7, with 14 bases in between. Germline CDR1 is MGHRA and CDR2 is YSYEKL. CDR3 in DNA: TGCGCCAGCAGCCCGACTTCGACCCCCAATTCACCCCTCCACTTT. Residues: CASSPTSTPNSPLHF.